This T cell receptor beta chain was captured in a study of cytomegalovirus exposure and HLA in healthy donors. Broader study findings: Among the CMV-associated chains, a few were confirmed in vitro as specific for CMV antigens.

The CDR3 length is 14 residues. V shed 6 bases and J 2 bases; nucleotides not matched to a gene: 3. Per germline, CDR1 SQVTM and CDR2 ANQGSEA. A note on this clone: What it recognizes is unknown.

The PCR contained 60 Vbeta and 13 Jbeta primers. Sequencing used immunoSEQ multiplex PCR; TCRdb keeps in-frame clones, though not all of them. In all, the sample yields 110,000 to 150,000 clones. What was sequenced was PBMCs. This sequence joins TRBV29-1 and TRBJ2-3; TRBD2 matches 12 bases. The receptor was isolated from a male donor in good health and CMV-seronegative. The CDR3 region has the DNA TGCAGCGTCCGACTAGCGGGGGACACAGATACGCAGTATTTT. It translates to CSVRLAGDTDTQYF.